This record covers a single T cell receptor beta chain. This sample was taken from a study of CD8 T cells in Susac syndrome. Random hexamers served to reverse transcribe roughly 0.45 to 1 ug RNA. An immunoSEQ multiplex PCR amplified TCR beta CDR3 over 54 Vbeta and 13 Jbeta. Using its own MiXCR run on the immunoSEQ multiplex PCR reads, TCRdb lists one record per CDR3 protein. This table holds 150,000 to 180,000 distinct CDR3 sequences, nearly 97% found once. CDR1 is LNHNV and CDR2 is YYDKDF in the germline V gene (reference sequence). This CDR3 is built from 13 residues. The ends lost 5 bases at V and 5 bases at J; junction bases unmatched: 6.

Sequenced material: CD8+ T cells from PBMCs. The chain employs TRBV15 and TRBJ2-7; 7 positions agree with TRBD1. This receptor was identified in a human donor with multiple sclerosis. In DNA, the CDR3 is TGTGCCACCAGCGGAAGACAGGGCCACGAGCAGTACTTC. Protein: CATSGRQGHEQYF.